A single sample is the source of the 32 T cell receptor beta chains below, sequenced in a study of metastatic and nonmetastatic thyroid tumors. Patients were all untreated before their thyroid surgery. TCRdb re-called clones from the PCR reads using MiXCR. The data show 22,000 or so clones, roughly a fifth seen once. Sequencing was performed on blood. All receptors come from a female donor with papillary thyroid cancer or a benign thyroid nodule (not recorded which). Some clones in this sample may be carry-over from other donors' samples.

The V call is TRBV7-2, the J call TRBJ2-1; D is ambiguous. From germline, CDR1 is SGHTA and CDR2 FQGNSA. Between the trimmed V and J ends, which lost 8 bases and 13 bases, there was a span of 18 bases. The CDR3 has 12 residues. The CDR3 sequence: CASDPVGGEQFF. CDR3 bases: TGTGCCAGCGATCCAGTGGGCGGTGAACAGTTCTTC. The full variable domain, its missing parts supplied by reference TRBV7-2 and TRBJ2-1, is GAGVSQSPSNKVTEKGKDVELRCDPISGHTALYWYRQSLGQGLEFLIYFQGNSAPDKSGLPSDRFSAERTGGSVSTLTIQRTQQEDSAVYLCASDPVGGEQFFGPGTRLTVL.

The table lists this clone with a few counts. The chain carries TRBV6-2 or TRBV6-3 and TRBJ2-7; D gene uncertain. The CDR3 runs 15 residues. CDR1 and CDR2 from the germline V gene are MNHEY and SVGEGT. V lost 6 bases to trimming and J lost 4 bases, with 19 bases between them. The CDR3 loop is CASSIRATALYEQYF. CDR3 in DNA: TGTGCCAGCAGCATTAGGGCTACAGCATTATACGAGCAGTACTTC.

This clone showed up just a few times. This chain links TRBV6-2 or TRBV6-3 with TRBJ2-2; no reliable D call. V was shortened by 9 bases and J by 4 bases, with 12 bases between the two germline ends. Germline V gene lookup returns CDR1 MNHEY and CDR2 SVGEGT. The CDR3 sequence is 13 residues long. For the CDR3, the DNA is TGTGCCAGTAGCCCCCTGTGCACCGGGGAGCTGTTTTTT. Translation: CASSPLCTGELFF.

In its sample, this clone was seen many times. V is TRBV20-1 and J is TRBJ1-5; no clear D gene. This CDR3 has 12 residues. V dropped 6 bases and J dropped 0 bases, with 6 bases sitting between them. Germline V gene data show CDR1 as DFQATT and CDR2 as SNEGSKA (reference sequence). CDR3 protein: CSAGISNQPQHF. DNA for the CDR3: TGCAGTGCAGGGATTAGCAATCAGCCCCAGCATTTT.

A remark on this clone: At one end the junction does not follow the germline gene, possibly because of a read error. The genes are TRBV20-1 and TRBJ1-2; no clear D gene. The CDR3 is 14 amino acids. Germline lookup yields CDR1 DFQATT and CDR2 SNEGSKA (reference sequence). Written as DNA, the CDR3 is TGCAGTGCTAGAGCCGTGTGGAGGAGCTATGTCTACACCTTC. It codes for CSARAVWRSYVYTF.

The chain combines TRBV30 with TRBJ1-3, with no clear D. The V and J ends lost 3 bases and 0 bases respectively, with 12 bases between them. The CDR3 spans 15 residues. Germline V gene data show CDR1 as GTSNPN and CDR2 as SVGIG (reference sequence). CDR3 coding DNA: TGTGCCTGGAGCCGACATCTCTCCTCTGGAAACACCATATATTTT. This encodes CAWSRHLSSGNTIYF.

This clone was counted many times. The chain uses TRBV11-3 and TRBJ2-1; 7 bases are a match to TRBD2. Germline V gives CDR1 SGHNT, CDR2 YENEEA. The CDR3 length is 22 residues. Germline trimming cut 1 base from V and 0 bases from J; bases unmatched to any gene: 21. DNA of the CDR3: TGTGCCAGCAGCTTAGGACCTCTCGGGTGGCTAGCGGATCCAAGCTCCTACAATGAGCAGTTCTTC. Its translation is CASSLGPLGWLADPSSYNEQFF.

This clone showed up many times. A much more abundant neighbour one base away suggests this may be a read error. The chain carries TRBV12-3 or TRBV12-4 and TRBJ1-4; the D is unclear. Trimming took off 6 bases at V and 11 bases at J, with 10 bases between the two ends. There are 11 residues in the CDR3. The CDR3 here is CASRTTDKLFF. The DNA of the CDR3 is TGTGCCAGCAGGACAACTGATAAACTGTTTTTT.

This clone was counted only a few times. Additional DNA sequences in this sample encode the identical CDR3. This chain links TRBV2 with TRBJ2-1; D gene uncertain. CDR1 SNHLY and CDR2 FYNNEI come from the germline V gene. The germline V and J ends were trimmed by 4 bases and 8 bases, with 6 bases remaining between them. There are 11 residues in the CDR3. The CDR3 loop reads CASSGRYEQFF. CDR3 nucleotides: TGTGCCAGCAGTGGTCGTTATGAGCAGTTCTTC.

This clone counts as medium-sized. V usage is TRBV20-1 and J usage is TRBJ2-1; 8 bases agree with TRBD2. Germline V gives CDR1 DFQATT, CDR2 SNEGSKA (reference sequence). Trimming at V came to 6 bases and at J to 0 bases, leaving 1 base not matched to a gene. The CDR3 contains 13 residues. The CDR3 DNA sequence: TGCAGTGCCGCGGGGGGCTCCTACAATGAGCAGTTCTTC. This sequence encodes CSAAGGSYNEQFF.

This clone has just a few counts. A junction boundary mismatches the germline segment, possibly from a read error. This sequence joins TRBV6-5 and TRBJ1-2, with 8 bases aligning to TRBD1. CDR3 length: 18 amino acids. Germline CDR1 reads MNHEY; CDR2 reads SVGAGI. CDR3 amino acids: CASSYYGGRGQGYYGYTF. CDR3 bases: TGTGCCAGCAGTTACTACGGGGGCAGGGGGCAGGGTTACTATGGCTATACCTTC.

The V gene is TRBV7-9, the J gene TRBJ2-7; D gene uncertain. Germline CDR1 is SEHNR and CDR2 is FQNEAQ (reference sequence). This CDR3 comprises 13 residues. Trimming cost V 3 bases and J 13 bases, with 19 bases left between them. The CDR3 DNA follows: TGTGCCAGCAGCTTCGGCACCACCTACGATCATTACTTC. As protein: CASSFGTTYDHYF.

This chain links TRBV12-3 or TRBV12-4 with TRBJ2-1, with 13 bases fitting TRBD2. CDR3 length: 16 residues. The V segment lost 4 bases and the J segment 4 bases; nucleotides outside the gene matches: 4. CDR3 loop: CASSSRTSGSYNEQFF. Here the CDR3 DNA reads TGTGCCAGCAGTTCCAGGACTAGCGGGAGTTACAATGAGCAGTTCTTC.

The table lists this clone with many counts. The chain recombines TRBV20-1 with TRBJ1-2; no clear D gene. This CDR3 region has 10 residues. V lost 3 bases and J lost 4, with 3 bases in between. Looked up from germline, CDR1 is DFQATT and CDR2 is SNEGSKA (reference sequence). The CDR3: CSARTYGYTF. The CDR3 region has the DNA TGCAGTGCTAGGACCTATGGCTACACCTTC.

There are many counts of this clone. The V and J genes are TRBV6-2 or TRBV6-3 and TRBJ2-1; 11 bases agree with TRBD2. V lost 0 bases and J lost 4; bases outside the gene matches: 2. Looked up from germline, CDR1 is MNHEY and CDR2 is SVGEGT. This CDR3 region has 16 residues. The CDR3: CASSYSRTSGYNEQFF. CDR3 coding DNA: TGTGCCAGCAGTTACTCGAGGACTAGCGGGTACAATGAGCAGTTCTTC.

The chain couples TRBV28 to TRBJ1-2; 10 bases agree with TRBD1. J was trimmed by 5 bases and V by 8 bases; bases with no gene match: 20. The CDR3 sequence is 18 residues long. From germline, CDR1 is MDHEN and CDR2 SYDVKM. The CDR3 bases are TGTGCCAGCTATTTTGGGGAGGGGACAGGGGCTCGGGGATATGGCTACACCTTC. It yields the protein CASYFGEGTGARGYGYTF.

This clone has a count of ten or more. This sequence joins TRBV11-1 and TRBJ2-5; D possibly corresponds to TRBD1 (6 bases). This CDR3 comprises 14 residues. Germline V gene lookup returns CDR1 SGHAT and CDR2 FQDESV (reference sequence). V was pared by 4 bases and J by 4 bases, with 13 bases between. The CDR3 region is CASSSPPGVETQYF. CDR3 DNA: TGTGCCAGCAGCTCCCCCCCAGGGGTAGAGACCCAGTACTTC.

There are many counts of this clone. The rearrangement uses TRBV2 and TRBJ2-2, with 7 bases that match TRBD1. V lost 4 bases, J lost 5 bases, and 4 bases stayed unmatched. Germline V gene sequence: CDR1 SNHLY, CDR2 FYNNEI. There are 14 residues in the CDR3. CDR3 sequence reads: CASSVDRRTGELFF. CDR3 DNA sequence: TGTGCCAGCAGTGTGGACAGGAGAACCGGGGAGCTGTTTTTT.

This clone appeared a few times. Without the conserved terminal phenylalanine or tryptophan, this CDR3 likely stems from a read error. This chain uses TRBV11-3 with TRBJ2-1, with D unclear. The V gene's germline CDR1 is SGHNT and CDR2 YENEEA. This CDR3 is 13 amino acids long. V was clipped by 4 bases and J by 9 bases, with 13 bases between them. CDR3: CASSSDLFREQFL. DNA of the CDR3: TGTGCCAGCAGCTCCGACCTTTTCCGTGAGCAGTTCCTC.

This clone was found a few times. The chain employs TRBV28 and TRBJ1-2, with D perhaps TRBD1 (5 bases). Germline-derived CDR1 and CDR2 are MDHEN and SYDVKM. There are 13 residues in the CDR3. V lost 3 bases to trimming and J lost 5 bases, with 10 bases between them. CDR3 in DNA: TGTGCCAGCAGTTTCGGGGGGGTTTATGGCTACACCTTC. Encoded protein: CASSFGGVYGYTF.

This clone was observed many times. The genes are TRBV20-1 and TRBJ2-5, with D possibly TRBD2 on 6 matching bases. CDR1 and CDR2 (germline): DFQATT, SNEGSKA (reference sequence). There are 15 residues in the CDR3. The V end was cut by 3 bases, the J end by 4 bases, with 18 bases between. This CDR3 is CSASGRKESPETQYF. CDR3 nucleotide sequence: TGCAGTGCTAGCGGGAGAAAGGAGTCGCCAGAGACCCAGTACTTC.

As concerns this clone: The junction differs from germline at one of its ends, possibly a read error. The V and J genes are TRBV15 and TRBJ2-7; D not certain. The length of the CDR3 is 14 residues. The germline V gene has CDR1 LNHNV and CDR2 YYDKDF (reference sequence). The CDR3 nucleotides are TGTGCCACCATCAGAGATGCCAGTTCCTACGAGCATTACTTC. Translated: CATIRDASSYEHYF. Full variable domain (missing parts from reference TRBV15 and TRBJ2-7): DAMVIQNPRYQVTQFGKPVTLSCSQTLNHNVMYWYQQKSSQAPKLLFHYYDKDFNNEADTPDNFQSRRPNTSFCFLDIRSPGLGDTAMYLCATIRDASSYEHYFGPGTRLTVT.

Only a few counts were recorded for this clone. The chain has TRBV6-1 and TRBJ1-5; D uncertain. From germline, CDR1 is MNHNS and CDR2 SASEGT. V lost 7 bases and J lost 0, with 13 bases in between. The CDR3 spans 15 residues. The CDR3 sequence is CASKLERYSNQPQHF. The CDR3 bases are TGTGCCAGCAAACTGGAGCGGTATAGCAATCAGCCCCAGCATTTT.

This clone was found many times. The J gene is TRBJ2-2, the V gene TRBV28, with 7 bases aligning to TRBD1. Trimming at V came to 2 bases and at J to 0 bases, leaving 9 bases not matched to a gene. Germline lookup yields CDR1 MDHEN and CDR2 SYDVKM. This CDR3 is built from 18 residues. The CDR3 reads CASSLVLGQRANTGELFF. The CDR3 nucleotides are TGTGCCAGCAGTTTAGTTCTGGGACAGAGAGCGAACACCGGGGAGCTGTTTTTT.

This clone was counted many times. This chain uses TRBV20-1 with TRBJ2-4; TRBD1 is a possible D gene (5 bases). The V gene lost 3 bases and the J gene lost 6 bases, with 9 bases spanning the gap. There are 12 residues in the CDR3. Germline V gives CDR1 DFQATT, CDR2 SNEGSKA (reference sequence). CDR3 in amino acids: CSARTARNIQYF. CDR3 coding DNA: TGCAGTGCTAGGACAGCCCGAAACATTCAGTACTTC.

This clone was seen repeatedly, ten times or more. The gene calls are TRBV9 and TRBJ2-1, with 9 bases fitting TRBD2. Germline assignment: CDR1 SGDLS and CDR2 YYNGEE. J lost 12 bases, V lost 0 bases, and 16 bases had no gene match. This CDR3 spans 17 amino acids. The CDR3 bases are TGTGCCAGCAGCGTAGCTACGGGGGCTAGCGGGATAAGAGGGCAGTTCTTC. Translation gives CASSVATGASGIRGQFF.

This clone was counted at least ten times. V usage is TRBV10-3 and J usage is TRBJ2-1; 13 bases line up with TRBD2. The CDR3 covers 14 residues. V was clipped by 10 bases and J by 5 bases; unmatched bases: 5. CDR1 and CDR2 from the germline V gene are ENHRY and SYGVKD. In nucleotides, the CDR3 is TGTGCCACCCGACTAGCGGGAGGAAACAATGAGCAGTTCTTC. Translated, it gives CATRLAGGNNEQFF.

This clone was recorded many times. A much larger clone sits a single nucleotide away, making a read error possible. The rearrangement joins TRBV19 to TRBJ1-2, with no clear D. The V end was cut by 8 bases, the J end by 3 bases, with 10 bases between. Germline values: CDR1 LNHDA, CDR2 SQIVND (reference sequence). The CDR3 is made up of 12 amino acids. The CDR3 nucleotides read TGTGCCAGTCGTGCACAGTACTATGGCTACACCTTC. It is translated as CASRAQYYGYTF.

V usage is TRBV4-1 and J usage is TRBJ2-7; D call uncertain. V shed 1 base and J shed 0 bases, with 10 bases lying between them. There are 15 residues in the CDR3. CDR1 is MGHRA, CDR2 YSYEKL, per germline. The CDR3 DNA is TGCGCCAGCAGCCAAGCGTACTCGTCCTCCTACGAGCAGTACTTC. This translates into CASSQAYSSSYEQYF.

This clone was picked up many times. The chain joins TRBV5-6 to TRBJ2-5; 13 nucleotides line up with TRBD2. The CDR3 has 15 residues. V lost 5 bases and J lost 0; bases outside the gene matches: 1. Germline CDR1 SGHDT, CDR2 YYEEEE. CDR3 amino acids: CASRLAGGYQETQYF. The CDR3, as DNA: TGTGCCAGCAGACTAGCGGGGGGGTACCAAGAGACCCAGTACTTC.

This clone was counted many times. The J gene is TRBJ2-2, the V gene TRBV12-3 or TRBV12-4, with D perhaps TRBD1 or TRBD2 (5 bases each). This CDR3 has 17 residues. V lost 5 bases and J lost 1, with 17 bases in between. CDR3 sequence (DNA): TGTGCCAGCAGTCCCACAAGGGAGACAGTGAACACCGGGGAGCTGTTTTTT. Amino acids: CASSPTRETVNTGELFF.

This clone is medium-sized within its sample. The chain uses TRBV6-2 or TRBV6-3 and TRBJ2-7; 7 bases align to TRBD2. The trim removed 6 bases at V and 5 bases at J, leaving 13 bases unmatched. This CDR3 comprises 15 residues. Germline V gene lookup returns CDR1 MNHEY and CDR2 SVGEGT. The CDR3: CASSPAWGGGNEQYF. The CDR3 region has the DNA TGTGCCAGCAGCCCCGCCTGGGGGGGGGGGAACGAGCAGTACTTC.